Below are 28 T cell receptor beta chains sequenced from a single sample in a study of CD8+CD57+ T cells in acquired aplastic anemia. Genomic DNA was employed as the template in profiling TCR beta VDJ and CDR3. TCRdb reprocessed the reads with MiXCR, giving one entry per CDR3 protein. The table has roughly 38,000 distinct CDR3 sequences, 75% to 85% seen once. Source material: sorted CD4+, CD8+, or CD8+CD57+ T cells (not recorded which) from PBMCs. Receptors were obtained from a human donor in good health, serving as a control.

The V and J genes are TRBV11-1 and TRBJ2-3; 10 bases match TRBD2. CDR1 is SGHAT and CDR2 is FQDESV in the germline V gene (reference sequence). V lost 3 bases and J lost 3; bases outside the gene matches: 15. CDR3 length: 19 residues. The DNA for the CDR3 is TGTGCCAGCAGCTTTTTCTCTGGGGTTAGCGGGGGGCTTACAGATACGCAGTATTTT. Its translation: CASSFFSGVSGGLTDTQYF.

The chain couples TRBV2 to TRBJ2-7; possibly TRBD1 for D (6 bases). This CDR3 contains 11 residues. Germline CDR1 reads SNHLY; CDR2 reads FYNNEI. Trimming removed 6 bases at V and 3 bases at J, with 6 bases between. The CDR3 protein is CASRGHYEQYF. The CDR3 bases are TGTGCCAGCAGGGGACACTACGAGCAGTACTTC.

By share, this clonotype counts as medium-sized (0.01 to 0.1%). The chain carries TRBV25-1 and TRBJ1-3, with a possible D match to TRBD1 (5 bases). V was shortened by 0 bases and J by 2 bases, with 11 bases between the two germline ends. The CDR3 is 16 amino acids. Germline CDR1 is MGHDK and CDR2 is SYGVNS. In DNA form, the CDR3 reads TGTGCCAGCAGTGAATACAGGGAGTATCCTGGAAACACCATATATTTT. It encodes CASSEYREYPGNTIYF.

The chain combines TRBV10-2 with TRBJ1-3; D gene ambiguous. The CDR3 has 13 amino acids. The germline gives CDR1 WSHSY, CDR2 SAAADI. Between the trimmed V and J ends, which lost 2 bases and 3 bases, there was a span of 5 bases. CDR3 coding DNA: TGCGCCAGCAGTGAGAAGGGTGGAAACACCATATATTTT. Amino acids: CASSEKGGNTIYF.

The chain links TRBV20-1 to TRBJ2-3; D is possibly TRBD1 or TRBD2 (5 bases each). The CDR3 length is 13 residues. CDR1 and CDR2 (germline): DFQATT, SNEGSKA (reference sequence). Trimming left V 6 bases short and J 1 base short, with 11 bases between. CDR3 coding DNA: TGCAGTGCGGGGGATTGGGGCACAGATACGCAGTATTTT. Residues: CSAGDWGTDTQYF.

The chain links TRBV25-1 to TRBJ2-3; D is ambiguous. V was shortened by 3 bases and J by 0 bases, with 7 bases between the two germline ends. The CDR3 extends over 14 amino acids. Per the germline V gene, CDR1 is MGHDK and CDR2 is SYGVNS. CDR3 coding DNA: TGTGCCAGCAGTGATCCCTCTAGCACAGATACGCAGTATTTT. Amino acid sequence: CASSDPSSTDTQYF.

The chain combines TRBV20-1 with TRBJ2-1; the D is unclear. Germline CDR1 reads DFQATT; CDR2 reads SNEGSKA (reference sequence). Trimming removed 5 bases at V and 4 bases at J, with 15 bases between. The CDR3 sequence is 14 residues long. The CDR3 loop is CSAGGARFYNEQFF. CDR3 in DNA: TGCAGTGCTGGCGGAGCTCGGTTTTACAATGAGCAGTTCTTC.

The chain employs TRBV24-1 and TRBJ2-1; no clear D gene. The length of the CDR3 is 12 residues. The V end lost 4 bases, the J end lost 10 bases, and 10 bases lay between the germline ends. CDR1 and CDR2 (germline): KGHDR, SFDVKD. The CDR3 protein is CATSDHPVEQFF. The CDR3, as DNA: TGTGCCACCAGTGACCACCCTGTGGAGCAGTTCTTC.

This clonotype came up once. The chain links TRBV2 to TRBJ1-2; unclear D gene. V gave up 8 bases and J gave up 8 bases, with 12 bases separating them. The CDR3 has 11 amino acids. The germline CDR1 and CDR2 sequences are SNHLY and FYNNEI. The CDR3 sequence is CASRPPEGYTF. The CDR3 DNA reads as TGTGCCAGCCGACCACCCGAGGGCTACACCTTC.

The chain is built from TRBV6-1 and TRBJ2-7, with 7 bases that match TRBD1. Germline V lookup: CDR1 MNHNS, CDR2 SASEGT. CDR3 length equals 14 residues. Trimming at V came to 7 bases and at J to 5 bases, leaving 11 bases not matched to a gene. This chain's CDR3 is CASTRGQEIDEQYF. The CDR3, as DNA: TGTGCCAGCACCCGAGGACAGGAAATCGACGAGCAGTACTTC.

J is TRBJ2-7 and V is TRBV6-2 or TRBV6-3, with 11 nucleotides matching TRBD1. V shed 5 bases, J shed 3 bases, and the junction held 9 bases outside the gene matches. CDR1 is MNHEY, CDR2 SVGEGT, per germline. This CDR3 contains 16 residues. CDR3 nucleotide sequence: TGTGCCAGCAGTGCTGAGGACAGGGGGCCTATCTACGAGCAGTACTTC. Translating it yields CASSAEDRGPIYEQYF.

By frequency in the sample, this clonotype is medium-sized. The chain employs TRBV7-2 and TRBJ2-5; D might be TRBD1 or TRBD2, each matching 5 bases. Trimming pared 4 bases from V and 1 base from J, leaving 13 bases between. Germline V gene sequence: CDR1 SGHTA, CDR2 FQGNSA. The CDR3 consists of 15 residues. CDR3 sequence: CASSSEPGRQETQYF. CDR3 nucleotides: TGTGCCAGCAGCTCAGAGCCGGGACGCCAAGAGACCCAGTACTTC.

For this clonotype: The junction departs from germline at one end; a sequencing error may be responsible. The chain carries TRBV20-1 and TRBJ2-1, with TRBD2 matching over 12 bases. The length of the CDR3 is 14 residues. Germline V CDR1 and CDR2: DFQATT, SNEGSKA (reference sequence). The CDR3 nucleotides are TGCAGTGGCCTAGCGGGGGGGCCCTACAGTGAGCAGTTCTTC. Protein product: CSGLAGGPYSEQFF.

The chain recombines TRBV2 with TRBJ2-2; TRBD2 aligns across 10 bases. V lost 6 bases to trimming and J lost 4 bases; unmatched junction nucleotides: 5. This CDR3 comprises 15 residues. The germline CDR1 and CDR2 sequences are SNHLY and FYNNEI. CDR3 residues: CASSVSGGPTGELFF. DNA for the CDR3: TGTGCCAGCAGCGTTAGCGGGGGGCCCACCGGGGAGCTGTTTTTT.

The chain joins TRBV19 to TRBJ2-3; D is perhaps TRBD1 (5 bases). V shed 5 bases and J shed 0 bases, with 9 bases lying between them. The V gene's germline CDR1 is LNHDA and CDR2 SQIVND (reference sequence). The CDR3 has 14 amino acids. The DNA for the CDR3 is TGTGCCAGTAGTCAGGGCCTTAGCACAGATACGCAGTATTTT. Protein sequence: CASSQGLSTDTQYF.

This clonotype was observed a handful of times. This chain uses TRBV5-6 with TRBJ1-1, with D maybe TRBD1 (5 bases). The germline gives CDR1 SGHDT, CDR2 YYEEEE. CDR3 length: 13 residues. Trimming shortened V by 3 bases and J by 1 base, and 7 bases separated the two germline ends. The CDR3 loop is CASSWGRNTEAFF. In nucleotides, the CDR3 is TGTGCCAGCAGCTGGGGACGGAACACTGAAGCTTTCTTT.

A note on this clonotype: A read error may produce the germline difference seen at one junction end. The J gene is TRBJ2-3, the V gene TRBV29-1, with 7 bases fitting TRBD1. This CDR3 region has 11 residues. Germline V gene data show CDR1 as SQVTM and CDR2 as ANQGSEA. The CDR3, as DNA: TGCAGCGTTGAAGGCAGGGGGACAGCGACGTTT. It encodes CSVEGRGTATF.

The chain is built from TRBV10-3 and TRBJ1-2; no firm D call. The CDR3 runs 13 residues. V was pared by 2 bases and J by 6 bases, with 10 bases between. The V gene's germline CDR1 is ENHRY and CDR2 SYGVKD. The CDR3 sequence is CAISERGNDGYTF. CDR3 sequence (DNA): TGTGCCATCAGTGAGAGAGGGAACGATGGCTACACCTTC.

The chain uses TRBV20-1 and TRBJ1-6; maybe TRBD1 (5 bases). Germline V lookup: CDR1 DFQATT, CDR2 SNEGSKA (reference sequence). V lost 4 bases, J lost 9 bases, and 16 bases lay in between. The CDR3 has 14 residues. CDR3 residues: CSAIVGPLSSPLHF. The CDR3 region has the DNA TGCAGTGCTATTGTGGGGCCGCTCAGTTCACCCCTCCACTTT.

This clonotype has a handful of counts. The V gene is TRBV19, the J gene TRBJ1-5; 9 nucleotides agree with TRBD1. CDR1 LNHDA and CDR2 SQIVND come from the germline V gene (reference sequence). Trimming removed 6 bases from V and 2 bases from J; junction bases left unmatched: 2. The CDR3 is 14 amino acids. CDR3 DNA: TGTGCCAGTAGATGGACAGGGGGCAATCAGCCCCAGCATTTT. It is translated as CASRWTGGNQPQHF.

V and J are TRBV20-1 and TRBJ2-5, with TRBD1 matching over 9 bases. The CDR3 runs 15 residues. Germline CDR1 reads DFQATT; CDR2 reads SNEGSKA (reference sequence). V lost 5 bases, J lost 3 bases, and 10 bases stayed unmatched. CDR3 sequence: CSAPGQGSPKETQYF. Written as DNA, the CDR3 is TGCAGTGCTCCGGGACAGGGTTCCCCGAAAGAGACCCAGTACTTC.

The J gene is TRBJ1-4, the V gene TRBV10-3, with D hard to call. V lost 4 bases and J lost 8, with 8 bases in between. The length of the CDR3 is 12 residues. The germline gives CDR1 ENHRY, CDR2 SYGVKD. As DNA, the CDR3 is TGTGCCATCAGTGCTGGGAGAGAAAAACTGTTTTTT. It is translated as CAISAGREKLFF.

The chain is built from TRBV4-1 and TRBJ2-7; D call uncertain. Trimming removed 2 bases from V and 1 base from J, with 6 bases in between. Germline lookup yields CDR1 MGHRA and CDR2 YSYEKL. This CDR3 is 13 amino acids long. CDR3 residues: CASSQKESYEQYF. The CDR3 coding sequence is TGCGCCAGCAGCCAAAAGGAGTCCTACGAGCAGTACTTC.

The genes are TRBV25-1 and TRBJ2-7; no definite D call. CDR1 MGHDK and CDR2 SYGVNS come from the germline V gene. This CDR3 has 13 amino acids. The V end was cut by 5 bases, the J end by 3 bases, with 11 bases between. CDR3 DNA: TGTGCCAGCAGTAGGGCTGGGGACTACGAGCAGTACTTC. It codes for CASSRAGDYEQYF.

This rearrangement joins TRBV29-1 to TRBJ1-1; D call uncertain. Germline CDR1 reads SQVTM; CDR2 reads ANQGSEA. CDR3 length equals 12 residues. The germline V and J ends were trimmed by 5 bases and 7 bases, with 14 bases remaining between them. Written as DNA, the CDR3 is TGCAGCGTTCAACAAGGACGGGGTGAAGCTTTCTTT. This translates into CSVQQGRGEAFF.

The chain recombines TRBV10-3 with TRBJ2-3; possibly TRBD2 for D (6 bases). The germline V and J ends were trimmed by 8 bases and 5 bases, with 17 bases remaining between them. This CDR3 contains 14 residues. CDR1 and CDR2 from the germline V gene are ENHRY and SYGVKD. The CDR3 here is CAISSAGGGDTQYF. The CDR3 DNA follows: TGTGCCATCTCTTCCGCCGGGGGAGGAGATACGCAGTATTTT.

By proportion, this clonotype is medium-sized. The chain combines TRBV19 with TRBJ2-2, with no clear D. Trimming cost V 6 bases and J 6 bases, with 17 bases left between them. This CDR3 contains 15 residues. Germline CDR1 reads LNHDA; CDR2 reads SQIVND (reference sequence). CDR3 DNA sequence: TGTGCCAGTAGAGGCAGTCCCCATTCCCCCGGGGAGCTGTTTTTT. It translates to CASRGSPHSPGELFF.

The chain links TRBV7-6 to TRBJ1-5; D is unresolved. Trimming left V 4 bases short and J 3 bases short, with 7 bases between. CDR1 is SGHVS, CDR2 FNYEAQ, per germline. CDR3 length: 13 residues. CDR3 sequence reads: CASSWTSNQPQHF. The CDR3 nucleotides read TGTGCCAGCAGCTGGACCTCCAATCAGCCCCAGCATTTT.